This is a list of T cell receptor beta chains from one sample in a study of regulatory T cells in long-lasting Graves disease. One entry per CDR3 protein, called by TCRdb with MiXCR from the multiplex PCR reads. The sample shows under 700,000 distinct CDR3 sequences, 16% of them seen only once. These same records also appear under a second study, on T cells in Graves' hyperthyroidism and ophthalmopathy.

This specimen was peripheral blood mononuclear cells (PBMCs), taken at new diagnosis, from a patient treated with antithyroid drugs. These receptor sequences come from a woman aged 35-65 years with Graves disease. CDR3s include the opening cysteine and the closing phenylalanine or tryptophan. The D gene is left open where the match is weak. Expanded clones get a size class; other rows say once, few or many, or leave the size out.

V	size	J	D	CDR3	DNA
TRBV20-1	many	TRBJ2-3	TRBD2	CSGGLATDTQYF	TGCAGTGGAGGACTAGCCACAGATACGCAGTATTTT
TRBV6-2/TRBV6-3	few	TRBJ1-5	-	CASSSGDGQPQHF	TGTGCCAGCAGTTCAGGGGACGGACAGCCCCAGCATTTT
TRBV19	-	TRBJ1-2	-	CASMGMLQGLRYGYTF	TGTGCCAGTATGGGGATGCTACAGGGCTTACGCTATGGCTACACCTTC
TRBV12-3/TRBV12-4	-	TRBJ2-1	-	CASSPPQPGASYNEQFF	TGTGCCAGCAGTCCCCCTCAGCCGGGCGCCTCCTACAATGAGCAGTTCTTC
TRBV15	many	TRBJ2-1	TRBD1	CATSRGDSRYEQFF	TGTGCCACCAGCAGAGGGGACAGTAGGTATGAGCAGTTCTTC
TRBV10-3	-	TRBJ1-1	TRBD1	CAISDWLGQGRTEALF	TGTGCCATCAGCGATTGGCTCGGACAGGGTCGCACTGAAGCTCTCTTT
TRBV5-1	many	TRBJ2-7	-	CASSLRPESSYEQYF	TGCGCCAGCAGTCTCCGTCCAGAGAGCTCCTACGAGCAGTACTTC
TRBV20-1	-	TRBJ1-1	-	CSAFPYLGRKNTEAFF	TGCAGTGCTTTTCCCTACCTTGGACGGAAGAACACTGAAGCTTTCTTT
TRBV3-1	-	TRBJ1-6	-	CASSQESDNSPLHF	TGTGCCAGCAGCCAAGAGTCAGACAATTCACCCCTCCACTTT
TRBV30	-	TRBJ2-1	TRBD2	CAWGPRLAGYNEQFF	TGTGCCTGGGGGCCCCGGCTAGCGGGCTACAATGAGCAGTTCTTC
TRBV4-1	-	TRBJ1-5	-	CASSQDQSVQPQHF	TGCGCCAGCAGCCAAGATCAATCGGTTCAGCCCCAGCATTTT
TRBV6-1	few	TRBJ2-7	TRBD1	CASRHDSGGTGGRYEQYF	TGTGCCAGCAGGCACGACTCAGGGGGGACAGGGGGACGCTACGAGCAGTACTTC
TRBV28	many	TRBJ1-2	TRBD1	CASSLQGVGGYTF	TGTGCCAGCAGTCTACAGGGGGTTGGTGGCTACACCTTC
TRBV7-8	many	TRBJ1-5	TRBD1	CASSLDFKQGVYSNQPQHF	TGTGCCAGCAGCTTAGATTTTAAACAGGGGGTTTATAGCAATCAGCCCCAGCATTTT
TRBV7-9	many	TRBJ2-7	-	CASSPIIQGYEQYF	TGTGCCAGCAGCCCCATAATCCAGGGGTACGAGCAGTACTTC
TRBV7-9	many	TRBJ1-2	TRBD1	CASRLVGDRGYHGYTF	TGTGCCAGCAGGCTGGTCGGGGACAGGGGATACCATGGCTACACCTTC
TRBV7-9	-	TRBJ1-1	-	CASSLDRWGMNTEAFF	TGTGCCAGCAGCTTAGATAGGTGGGGAATGAACACTGAAGCTTTCTTT
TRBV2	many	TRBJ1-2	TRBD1	CASEDRNYGYTF	TGTGCCAGCGAGGACAGGAACTATGGCTACACCTTC
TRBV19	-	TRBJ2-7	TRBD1	CASSKTGEDYEQYF	TGTGCCAGTAGTAAGACAGGGGAGGACTACGAGCAGTACTTC
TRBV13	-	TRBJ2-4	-	CASSSSEGEAKNIQYF	TGTGCCAGCAGCTCAAGCGAGGGGGAGGCCAAAAACATTCAGTACTTC
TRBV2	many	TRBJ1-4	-	CASHSGTVNEKLFF	TGTGCCAGCCACTCCGGGACTGTTAATGAAAAACTGTTTTTT
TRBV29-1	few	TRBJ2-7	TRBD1	CSGRDRDTYEQYF	TGCAGCGGCCGGGACAGGGACACCTACGAGCAGTACTTC
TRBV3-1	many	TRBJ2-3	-	CASSGGAGTDTQYF	TGTGCCAGCAGCGGGGGGGCCGGCACAGATACGCAGTATTTT
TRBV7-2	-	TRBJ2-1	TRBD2	CASTLAGVNYNEQFF	TGTGCCAGCACCTTAGCGGGGGTCAACTACAATGAGCAGTTCTTC
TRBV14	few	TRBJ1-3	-	CASSQLGSGLSGNTIYF	TGTGCCAGCAGCCAACTCGGGTCAGGTTTATCCGGAAACACCATATATTTT
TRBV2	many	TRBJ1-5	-	CASSGGVNQPQHF	TGTGCCAGCAGTGGAGGGGTCAATCAGCCCCAGCATTTT
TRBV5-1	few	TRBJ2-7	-	CASSLEGLSEQYF	TGCGCCAGCAGCTTGGAGGGACTCTCGGAGCAGTACTTC
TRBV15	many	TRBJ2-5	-	CATSRDLVPDILGETQYF	TGTGCCACCAGCAGAGATCTGGTCCCCGACATCTTGGGCGAGACCCAGTACTTC
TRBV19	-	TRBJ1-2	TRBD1	CASMGQGAWGYTF	TGTGCCAGTATGGGACAGGGGGCATGGGGCTACACCTTC
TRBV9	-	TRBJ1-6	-	CASSASPGRDNSPLHF	TGTGCCAGCAGCGCCTCCCCGGGACGGGATAATTCACCCCTCCACTTT
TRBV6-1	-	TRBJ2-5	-	CASRSQRETQYF	TGTGCCAGCCGGTCCCAGAGGGAGACCCAGTACTTC
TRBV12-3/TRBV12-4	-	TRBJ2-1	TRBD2	CASSFVLAGNNEQFF	TGTGCCAGCAGTTTTGTACTAGCGGGGAACAATGAGCAGTTCTTC
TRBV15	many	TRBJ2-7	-	CATSRGGGGNYEQYF	TGTGCCACCAGCAGAGGAGGAGGCGGGAACTACGAGCAGTACTTC
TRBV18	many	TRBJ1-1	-	CASSPPDSNTEAFF	TGTGCCAGCAGCCCACCGGACAGCAACACTGAAGCTTTCTTT
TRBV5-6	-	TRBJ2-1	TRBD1	CASSLLDRAPRNEQFF	TGTGCCAGCAGCCTATTGGACAGGGCCCCTCGGAATGAGCAGTTCTTC
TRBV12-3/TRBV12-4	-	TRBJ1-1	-	CASSSSRQMNTEAFF	TGTGCCAGCAGTTCATCCAGGCAGATGAACACTGAAGCTTTCTTT
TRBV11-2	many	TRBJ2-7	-	CASSLDRGYEQYF	TGTGCCAGCAGCTTAGATCGAGGCTACGAGCAGTACTTC
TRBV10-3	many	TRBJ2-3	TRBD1	CAISETQGADTQYF	TGTGCCATCAGTGAGACCCAGGGGGCAGATACGCAGTATTTT
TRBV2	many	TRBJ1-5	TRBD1	CASSPTGNNQPQHF	TGTGCCAGCAGCCCGACAGGGAACAATCAGCCCCAGCATTTT
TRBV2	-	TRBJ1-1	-	CASGLRGTEAFF	TGTGCCAGTGGCCTTCGAGGCACTGAAGCTTTCTTT
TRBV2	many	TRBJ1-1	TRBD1	CASSGGTGWTEAFF	TGTGCCAGCAGCGGCGGGACAGGGTGGACTGAAGCTTTCTTT
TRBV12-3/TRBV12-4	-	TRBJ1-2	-	CASSLYDYGYTF	TGTGCCAGCAGTTTATACGACTATGGCTACACCTTC
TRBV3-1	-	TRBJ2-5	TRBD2	CASSQVGIAGGQSETQYF	TGTGCCAGCAGCCAAGTAGGAATAGCGGGGGGGCAAAGTGAGACCCAGTACTTC
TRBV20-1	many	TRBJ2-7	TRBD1	CSAATGGLIEQYF	TGCAGTGCAGCGACAGGGGGACTCATCGAGCAGTACTTC
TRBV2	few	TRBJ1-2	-	CASSALRWYGYTF	TGTGCCAGCAGTGCGCTCAGATGGTATGGCTACACCTTC
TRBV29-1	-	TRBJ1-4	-	CSVELVTNEKLFF	TGCAGCGTTGAATTGGTGACAAATGAAAAACTGTTTTTT
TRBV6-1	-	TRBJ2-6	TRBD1	CASSLHYRDRGTGANVLTF	TGTGCCAGCAGTCTACATTACCGGGACAGGGGGACTGGGGCCAACGTCCTGACTTTC
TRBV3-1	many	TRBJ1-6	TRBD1	CASSQGQGYSPLHF	TGTGCCAGCAGCCAGGGACAGGGATATTCACCCCTCCACTTT
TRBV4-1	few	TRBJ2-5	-	CASSQGWSGPQKTQYF	TGCGCCAGCAGCCAAGGGTGGTCGGGGCCCCAAAAGACCCAGTACTTC
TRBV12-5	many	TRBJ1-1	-	CASGSSGEGLDTEAFF	TGTGCTAGTGGTTCCTCTGGCGAGGGGCTGGACACTGAAGCTTTCTTT
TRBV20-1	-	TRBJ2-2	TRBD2	CSARDSGLAGGTGELFF	TGCAGTGCTAGAGATTCGGGACTAGCGGGGGGCACCGGGGAGCTGTTTTTT
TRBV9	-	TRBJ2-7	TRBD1	CASSAEMGDSEQYF	TGTGCCAGCAGCGCAGAAATGGGGGACAGCGAGCAGTACTTC
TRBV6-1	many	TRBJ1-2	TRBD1	CASMVQGGIGYTF	TGTGCCAGCATGGTACAGGGGGGTATTGGCTACACCTTC
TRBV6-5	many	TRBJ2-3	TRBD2	CASSYDAGGGSDTQYF	TGTGCCAGCAGTTACGACGCTGGCGGGGGGTCAGATACGCAGTATTTT
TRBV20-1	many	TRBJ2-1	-	CSAPGRVRGEQFF	TGCAGTGCCCCGGGAAGGGTGAGGGGTGAGCAGTTCTTC
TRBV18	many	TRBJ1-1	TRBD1	CASSRTGTGGKTEAFF	TGTGCCAGCTCACGCACCGGGACAGGGGGTAAAACTGAAGCTTTCTTT
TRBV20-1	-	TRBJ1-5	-	CSAGGQINQPQHF	TGCAGTGCTGGAGGACAGATAAATCAGCCCCAGCATTTT
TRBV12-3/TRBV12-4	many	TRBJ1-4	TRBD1	CASSPQTGEDEKLFF	TGTGCCAGCAGTCCCCAGACAGGGGAAGATGAAAAACTGTTTTTT
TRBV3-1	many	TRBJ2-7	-	CASSQTLHEQYF	TGTGCCAGCAGCCAAACATTACACGAGCAGTACTTC